This T cell receptor beta chain originates from a study of metastatic and nonmetastatic thyroid tumors. This clone was seen a few times. The V and J ends lost 6 bases and 2 bases respectively, with 10 bases between them. Germline V gene data show CDR1 as MDHEN and CDR2 as SYDVKM. The CDR3 contains 13 residues. Every patient underwent thyroid surgery untreated. TCRdb reanalyzed the PCR reads via MiXCR. This table has around 21,000 clones, roughly 23% appearing once. The receptor was isolated from a male donor with papillary thyroid cancer or a benign thyroid nodule (not recorded which). Some clones in this sample may be carry-over from other donors' samples. The rearrangement uses TRBV28 and TRBJ1-2, with a weak D call TRBD1 (5 bases). Sequencing used blood. The chain's CDR3 is CASSPGGNYGYTF. In nucleotides, the CDR3 is TGTGCCAGCAGCCCTGGGGGGAACTATGGCTACACCTTC.